This TCR beta chain was recorded in a study of post-analysis software for immune sequencing data. CDR1 is SGHRS and CDR2 is YFSETQ in the germline V gene. This CDR3 contains 11 residues. Trimming cost V 7 bases and J 3 bases, with 7 bases left between them. On this clonotype: As yet, its antigen is unknown.

Incorporated into the TCR beta cDNA libraries were unique molecular identifiers, which served to reduce PCR and sequencing biases. The authors obtained roughly 500,000 cDNA molecules from around 1 to 9.1 million T cells. TCRdb used MiXCR to reprocess the PCR reads, holding one entry per CDR3 protein. This sample has over 150,000 distinct CDR3 sequences; around 36% occur once, and the top ten carry roughly 28%. General study points: Patients with multiple sclerosis recorded significantly lower normalized Chao1 diversity than controls, the study found. Four to six TRBV segments were more frequent in patients than controls; TRBV5-6, TRBV5-1 and TRBV20-1 belonged to this group. Under the F measure, samples that were prepared in one batch clustered strongly together.

The chain has TRBV5-1 and TRBJ2-5; tentative D call: TRBD2 (5 bases). Sequenced material: blood, taken after autologous hematopoietic stem cell transplantation. This clonotype was sampled from a girl between 5 and 17 years old with multiple sclerosis. The CDR3 loop is CASRTEETQYF. In DNA form, the CDR3 reads TGCGCCAGCCGGACTGAAGAGACCCAGTACTTC.